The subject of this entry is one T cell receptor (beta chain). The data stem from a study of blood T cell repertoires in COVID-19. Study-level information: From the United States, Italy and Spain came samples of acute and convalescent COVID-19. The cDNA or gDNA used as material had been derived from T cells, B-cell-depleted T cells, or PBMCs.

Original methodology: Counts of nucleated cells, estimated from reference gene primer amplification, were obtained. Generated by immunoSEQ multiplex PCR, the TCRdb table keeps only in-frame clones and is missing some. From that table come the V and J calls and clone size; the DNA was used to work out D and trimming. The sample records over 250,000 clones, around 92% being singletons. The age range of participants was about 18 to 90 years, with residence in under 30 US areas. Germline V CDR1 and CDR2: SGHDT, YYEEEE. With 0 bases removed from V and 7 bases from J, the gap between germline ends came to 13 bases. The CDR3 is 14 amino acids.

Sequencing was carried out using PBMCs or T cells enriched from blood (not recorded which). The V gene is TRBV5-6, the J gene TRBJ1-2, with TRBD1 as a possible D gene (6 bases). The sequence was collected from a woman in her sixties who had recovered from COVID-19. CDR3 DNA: TGTGCCAGCAGCTTGGAGGTCTCAGGGGTTGGCTACACCTTC. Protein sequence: CASSLEVSGVGYTF.